A single sample is the source of the 17 T cell receptor beta chains below, sequenced in a study of blood T cell repertoires in COVID-19 (TCRdb year 2020). The library was produced with the immunoSEQ multiplex PCR assay. TCRdb holds this immuneACCESS table with in-frame rearrangements only. Some clones are missing; in checked studies, unresolved V genes explain under half, and the rest has no known cause. This sample comprises approximately 250,000 clones, around nine tenths of them detected only once. The top ten clones comprise 1.5% to 2% of the sample. Sequenced sample: peripheral blood. Receptors originate from a woman between 55 and 75 years old who had recovered from COVID-19.

The chain joins TRBV5-8 to TRBJ2-7, with D possibly matching TRBD1 (5 bases). There are 13 residues in the CDR3. Germline V lookup: CDR1 SGHTS, CDR2 YDEGEE. The V end was cut by 4 bases, the J end by 1 base, with 9 bases between. CDR3 in DNA: TGTGCCAGCAGCCGACAGATTTCCTACGAGCAGTACTTC. Translation gives CASSRQISYEQYF.

This clone was recorded once. The chain uses TRBV6-5 and TRBJ1-2, with TRBD1 matching 7 bases. Germline V lookup: CDR1 MNHEY, CDR2 SVGAGI. V lost 2 bases and J lost 5; bases outside the gene matches: 5. The CDR3 extends over 14 amino acids. DNA for the CDR3: TGTGCCAGCAGTTACGTAAGGGACAGTTATGGCTACACCTTC. This codes for CASSYVRDSYGYTF.

The gene calls are TRBV7-9 and TRBJ1-3; TRBD1 aligns across 7 bases. The CDR3 runs to 16 residues. Trimming removed 5 bases from V and 1 base from J; junction bases left unmatched: 8. CDR1 and CDR2 (germline): SEHNR, FQNEAQ (reference sequence). The DNA for the CDR3 is TGTGCCAGCAGCGTACAGGGGTTCCGTTCTGGAAACACCATATATTTT. The encoded protein is CASSVQGFRSGNTIYF.

The chain combines TRBV6-6 with TRBJ2-7, with 9 nucleotides matching TRBD2. Germline CDR1 MNHNY, CDR2 SVGAGI (reference sequence). This CDR3 is 15 amino acids long. Losses at the gene ends were 3 bases for V and 0 bases for J; bases not matched to a gene: 3. In nucleotides, the CDR3 is TGTGCCAGCAGTTATTCTAGCGGGGACTCCTACGAGCAGTACTTC. Translation gives CASSYSSGDSYEQYF.

V and J are TRBV18 and TRBJ2-7, with a tentative D call TRBD2 (6 bases). Trimming pared 5 bases from V and 3 bases from J, leaving 8 bases between. Germline V CDR1 and CDR2: KGHSH, LQKENI. The CDR3 runs to 12 residues. The CDR3 spells CASSGGLYEQYF. The CDR3 DNA reads as TGTGCCAGCTCAGGGGGACTCTACGAGCAGTACTTC.

V and J are TRBV7-2 and TRBJ2-1; 14 bases map to TRBD2. The CDR3 has 18 amino acids. V lost 5 bases to trimming and J lost 1 base; unmatched junction nucleotides: 7. Germline CDR1 reads SGHTA; CDR2 reads FQGNSA. CDR3 in amino acids: CASSRGTSGGRSYNEQFF. DNA for the CDR3: TGTGCCAGCAGCCGCGGGACTAGCGGGGGCCGTTCCTACAATGAGCAGTTCTTC.

This chain joins TRBV6-2 or TRBV6-3 and TRBJ2-2, with D uncertain. The CDR3 is 17 amino acids. Germline values: CDR1 MNHEY, CDR2 SVGEGT. V was pared by 2 bases and J by 0 bases, with 13 bases between. DNA of the CDR3: TGTGCCAGCAGTTACCGTCAGCCCAGGACGAACACCGGGGAGCTGTTTTTT. Translation: CASSYRQPRTNTGELFF.

The rearrangement links TRBV9 to TRBJ2-3; TRBD2 matches 10 bases. There are 18 residues in the CDR3. The germline V gene encodes CDR1 SGDLS and CDR2 YYNGEE. V shed 0 bases, J shed 2 bases, and the junction held 9 bases outside the gene matches. The CDR3 DNA follows: TGTGCCAGCAGCGTAGAACCCACTAGCGGGGACATCACAGATACGCAGTATTTT. It translates to CASSVEPTSGDITDTQYF.

The rearrangement joins TRBV3-1 (or the pseudogene TRBV3-2) to TRBJ2-7, with D possibly being TRBD2 (6 bases). Per germline, CDR1 LGHDT and CDR2 YNNKEL (reference sequence). The CDR3 is made up of 14 amino acids. Trimming pared 0 bases from V and 3 bases from J, leaving 9 bases between. CDR3 protein: CASSQDAGSYEQYF. DNA for the CDR3: TGTGCCAGCAGCCAAGACGCCGGGAGCTACGAGCAGTACTTC.

The V gene is TRBV6-5, the J gene TRBJ1-2, with no clear D. Germline V gene data show CDR1 as MNHEY and CDR2 as SVGAGI. The V end lost 6 bases, the J end lost 0 bases, and 14 bases lay between the germline ends. This CDR3 is 15 amino acids long. For the CDR3, the DNA is TGTGCCAGCAGGACCGGGATTGTCACTAACTATGGCTACACCTTC. This codes for CASRTGIVTNYGYTF.

This clone has just a few counts. J is TRBJ1-5 and V is TRBV5-6; 8 bases line up with TRBD1. The length of the CDR3 is 15 residues. Germline loops: CDR1 SGHDT, CDR2 YYEEEE. After removal of 1 base from V and 5 bases from J, the junction contained 5 bases not matched to a gene. The CDR3 region is CASSLFGQGDQPQHF. The CDR3 coding sequence is TGTGCCAGCAGCTTGTTTGGACAGGGAGATCAGCCCCAGCATTTT.

The chain recombines TRBV20-1 with TRBJ1-2; D is possibly TRBD1 (5 bases). Germline V lookup: CDR1 DFQATT, CDR2 SNEGSKA (reference sequence). This CDR3 spans 15 amino acids. The V end was cut by 3 bases, the J end by 2 bases, with 16 bases between. CDR3 sequence reads: CSASRAGQKNYGYTF. CDR3 nucleotide sequence: TGCAGTGCTAGTCGGGCGGGGCAAAAAAACTATGGCTACACCTTC.

In its sample, this clone was seen once. The genes are TRBV5-4 and TRBJ1-1; 10 bases align to TRBD1. Germline-derived CDR1 and CDR2 are SGHNT and YYREEE (reference sequence). The CDR3 is 15 residues long. Trimming at V came to 4 bases and at J to 7 bases, leaving 10 bases not matched to a gene. In nucleotides, the CDR3 is TGTGCCAGCAGCCCGCGACTGGGACAGGGGAATGAAGCTTTCTTT. Protein: CASSPRLGQGNEAFF.

This clone appeared a single time. V gene TRBV9 combines with J gene TRBJ2-1, with 7 bases identical to TRBD2. The J segment lost 12 bases and the V segment lost 2 bases, leaving 14 bases of the junction unmatched. This CDR3 region has 15 residues. The germline V gene has CDR1 SGDLS and CDR2 YYNGEE. CDR3 loop: CASSVASWVGTMQFF. CDR3 coding DNA: TGTGCCAGCAGCGTCGCCAGTTGGGTAGGGACTATGCAGTTCTTC.

The chain links TRBV14 to TRBJ1-4; D is unclear. Germline V gives CDR1 SGHDN, CDR2 FVKESK. The CDR3 spans 15 residues. With 4 bases removed from V and 7 bases from J, the gap between germline ends came to 16 bases. The CDR3 DNA reads TGTGCCAGCAGCCGCAGCGGATCCTGGGGTGAAAAACTGTTTTTT. This translates into CASSRSGSWGEKLFF.

V is TRBV7-2 and J is TRBJ1-6, with D possibly being TRBD1 (5 bases). V lost 5 bases to trimming and J lost 7 bases, with 12 bases between them. The germline gives CDR1 SGHTA, CDR2 FQGNSA. The CDR3 is 14 amino acids. The CDR3 coding sequence is TGTGCCAGCAGCCCGACAGTAAAGAATTCACCCCTCCACTTT. This codes for CASSPTVKNSPLHF.

J is TRBJ2-2 and V is TRBV27, with 11 bases that match TRBD2. Germline V gives CDR1 MNHEY, CDR2 SMNVEV (reference sequence). There are 18 residues in the CDR3. J was trimmed by 3 bases and V by 3 bases; bases with no gene match: 9. DNA for the CDR3: TGTGCCAGCAGTTTCGGACTAGCGGGCGGATATTACACCGGGGAGCTGTTTTTT. The encoded protein is CASSFGLAGGYYTGELFF.